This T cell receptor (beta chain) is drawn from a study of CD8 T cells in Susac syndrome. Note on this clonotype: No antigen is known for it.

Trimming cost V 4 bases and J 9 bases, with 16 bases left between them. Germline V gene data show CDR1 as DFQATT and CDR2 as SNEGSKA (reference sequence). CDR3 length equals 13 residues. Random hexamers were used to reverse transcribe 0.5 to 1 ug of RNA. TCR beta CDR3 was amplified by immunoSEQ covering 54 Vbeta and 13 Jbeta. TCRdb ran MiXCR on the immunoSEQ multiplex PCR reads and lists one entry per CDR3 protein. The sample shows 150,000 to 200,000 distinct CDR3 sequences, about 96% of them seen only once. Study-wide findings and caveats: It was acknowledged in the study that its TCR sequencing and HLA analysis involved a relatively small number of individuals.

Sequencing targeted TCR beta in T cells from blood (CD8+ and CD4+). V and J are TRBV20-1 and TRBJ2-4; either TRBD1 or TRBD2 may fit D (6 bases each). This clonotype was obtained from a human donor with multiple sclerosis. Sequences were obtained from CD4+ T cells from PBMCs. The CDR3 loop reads CSAKGGRGAIQYF. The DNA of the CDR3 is TGCAGTGCTAAGGGGGGCAGGGGAGCCATTCAGTACTTC.